One T cell receptor (beta chain) is described in this entry. Its specificity is unknown. The data are from a study of T-cell memory formation after mild COVID-19. Whole-study context: TCR clusters were largely donor specific. Whole-study findings and limits: A balance of CD4 and CD8 characterized clones contracting day 15 to 85, whereas later expanders leaned CD4+. That cross-reactive memory joined was suggested by some responding clones appearing in pre-infection memory.

Germline values: CDR1 SGHVS, CDR2 FQNEAQ. Unmatched junction bases numbered 5, after V lost 7 bases and J lost 4 bases. The CDR3 contains 13 residues. 5'RACE, which relied on constant-segment primers, yielded TCR alpha and TCR beta cDNA libraries carrying sample barcodes and UMIs. TCRdb re-derived calls from the 5' RACE reads in MiXCR, one entry per CDR3 protein. This sample has about 290,000 distinct CDR3 sequences, with more than 15% found just once. The clonotype comes from a man younger than 35 who had mild COVID-19 (a few samples of this study predate the infection). Cell type and time point are not known. Sample: PBMCs or a T cell subset sorted from them (not recorded which). The J gene is TRBJ2-3, the V gene TRBV7-8; 7 bases match TRBD2. The CDR3 loop is CASTSRGADTQYF. CDR3 nucleotide sequence: TGTGCCAGCACCTCCCGGGGGGCAGATACGCAGTATTTT.